The sequence of this T cell receptor (beta chain) was determined in a study of response to subunit inactivated influenza vaccine (dated by TCRdb to 2017 to 2018). Context from the whole study: Deep quantitative T cell receptor repertoire profiling was used in the study to track responses to a trivalent subunit inactivated influenza vaccine.

CDR1 and CDR2 are read off the germline V gene as MNHEY and SVGAGI. The CDR3 holds 15 amino acids from the cysteine to the phenylalanine. Of all the DNA, just the CDR3 is kept, 45 bases in frame from base 1. Trimming takes 0 bases from V and 5 bases from J, and the germline ends sit 13 bases apart. Comments on this clonotype: Its antigen is not yet known. Per-base qualities were not stored, and no clone one base away is much larger.

Library preparation was by RT-PCR. TCRdb records Illumina HiSeq 2500 as the sequencer. The public sequencing data were trimmed at Q25 with fastp and processed into clonotypes with MiXCR by TCRdb, which kept only in-frame beta chains. Each CDR3 protein gets just one entry, which takes the most common genes and DNA from the rows behind it. The sample includes over 800,000 distinct CDR3 sequences, with 20% to 25% observed a single time. The top ten clonotypes cover about 9.4% of the sample. The paper's findings and limits, for the study overall: According to the authors, only a limited number of new T cells may be recruited by each seasonal influenza vaccination.

The TCR was taken from a man aged 50-59 years who received an inactivated influenza vaccine. Donor details come from another sample of the same person, matched by shared clones. Here the sequenced sample was PBMCs from blood, taken 5 days after vaccination. This sequence uses TRBV6-5 and TRBJ1-1; too little of a D gene remains to name it. Here is the DNA: TGTGCCAGCAGTTACTCGATGGTGGGAGGGACTGAAGCTTTCTTT. This is translated as CASSYSMVGGTEAFF.